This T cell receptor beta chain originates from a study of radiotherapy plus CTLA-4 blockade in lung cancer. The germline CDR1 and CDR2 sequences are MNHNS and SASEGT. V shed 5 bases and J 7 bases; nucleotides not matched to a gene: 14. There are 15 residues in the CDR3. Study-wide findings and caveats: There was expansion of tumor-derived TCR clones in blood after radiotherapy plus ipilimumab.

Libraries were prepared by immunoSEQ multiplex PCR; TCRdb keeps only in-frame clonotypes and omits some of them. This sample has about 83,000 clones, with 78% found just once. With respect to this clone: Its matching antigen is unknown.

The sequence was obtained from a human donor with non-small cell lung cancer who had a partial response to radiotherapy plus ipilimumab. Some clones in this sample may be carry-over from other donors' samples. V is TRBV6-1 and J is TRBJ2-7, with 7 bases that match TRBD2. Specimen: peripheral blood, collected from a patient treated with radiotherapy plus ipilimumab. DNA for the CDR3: TGTGCCAGCAGTCAACCCTCGGGCGGGGAGGGTGAGCAGTACTTC. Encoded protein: CASSQPSGGEGEQYF.